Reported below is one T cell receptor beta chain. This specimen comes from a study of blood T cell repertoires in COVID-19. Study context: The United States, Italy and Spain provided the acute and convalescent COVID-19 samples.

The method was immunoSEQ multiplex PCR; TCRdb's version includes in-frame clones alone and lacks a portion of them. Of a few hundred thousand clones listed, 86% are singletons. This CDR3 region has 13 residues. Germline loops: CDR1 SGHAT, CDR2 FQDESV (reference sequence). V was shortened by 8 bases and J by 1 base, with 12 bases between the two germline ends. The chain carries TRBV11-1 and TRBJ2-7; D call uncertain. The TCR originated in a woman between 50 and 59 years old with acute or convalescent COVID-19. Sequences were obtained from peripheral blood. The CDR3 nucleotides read TGTGCCAGCGGCAGATCCTTTTCCTACGAGCAGTACTTC. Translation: CASGRSFSYEQYF.